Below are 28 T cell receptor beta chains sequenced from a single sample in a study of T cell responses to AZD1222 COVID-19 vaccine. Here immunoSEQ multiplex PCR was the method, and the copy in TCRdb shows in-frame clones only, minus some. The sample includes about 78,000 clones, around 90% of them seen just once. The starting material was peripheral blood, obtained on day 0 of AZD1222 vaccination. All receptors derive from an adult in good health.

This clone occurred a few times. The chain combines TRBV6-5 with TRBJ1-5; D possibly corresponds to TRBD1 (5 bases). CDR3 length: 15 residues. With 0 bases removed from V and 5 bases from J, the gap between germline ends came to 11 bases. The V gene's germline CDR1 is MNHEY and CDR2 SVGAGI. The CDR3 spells CASSYSRRGDQPQHF. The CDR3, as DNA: TGTGCCAGCAGTTACTCGAGAAGGGGTGATCAGCCCCAGCATTTT.

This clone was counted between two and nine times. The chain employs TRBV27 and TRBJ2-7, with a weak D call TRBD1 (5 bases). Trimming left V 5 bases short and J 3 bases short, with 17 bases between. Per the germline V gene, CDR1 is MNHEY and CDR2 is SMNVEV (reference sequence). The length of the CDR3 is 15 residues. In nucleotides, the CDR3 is TGTGCCAGCAGTCCCCCCAGGGCGGAGAACTACGAGCAGTACTTC. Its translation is CASSPPRAENYEQYF.

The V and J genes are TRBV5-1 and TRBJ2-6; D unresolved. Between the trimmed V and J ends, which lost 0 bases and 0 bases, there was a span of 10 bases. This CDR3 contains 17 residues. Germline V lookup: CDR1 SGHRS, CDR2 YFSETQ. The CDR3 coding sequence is TGCGCCAGCAGCTTGGCATTATACGGCTCTGGGGCCAACGTCCTGACTTTC. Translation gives CASSLALYGSGANVLTF.

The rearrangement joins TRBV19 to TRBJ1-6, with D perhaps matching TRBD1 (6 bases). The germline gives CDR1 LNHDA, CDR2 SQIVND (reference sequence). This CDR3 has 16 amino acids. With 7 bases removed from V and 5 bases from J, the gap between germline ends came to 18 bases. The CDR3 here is CASNPRGGADNSPLHF. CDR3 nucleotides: TGTGCCAGTAACCCCCGAGGGGGAGCCGATAATTCACCCCTCCACTTT.

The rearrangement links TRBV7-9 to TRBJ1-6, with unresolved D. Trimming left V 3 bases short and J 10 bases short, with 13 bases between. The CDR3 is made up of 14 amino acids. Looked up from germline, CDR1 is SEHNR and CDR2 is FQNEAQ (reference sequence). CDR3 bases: TGTGCCAGCAGCTTCGGACTCGCGGGATCACCCCTCCACTTT. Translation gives CASSFGLAGSPLHF.

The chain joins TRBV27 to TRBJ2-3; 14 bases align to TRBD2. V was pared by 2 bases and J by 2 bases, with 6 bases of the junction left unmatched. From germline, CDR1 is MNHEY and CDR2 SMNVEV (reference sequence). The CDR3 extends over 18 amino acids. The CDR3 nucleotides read TGTGCCAGCAGTTTAGGGACTAGCGGGAGATCCCCCACAGATACGCAGTATTTT. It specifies CASSLGTSGRSPTDTQYF.

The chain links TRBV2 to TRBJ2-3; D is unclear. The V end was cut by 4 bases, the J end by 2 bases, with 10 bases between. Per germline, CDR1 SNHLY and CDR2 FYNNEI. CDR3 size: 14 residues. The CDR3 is CASSAGSDTDTQYF. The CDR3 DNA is TGTGCCAGCAGTGCCGGGTCAGACACAGATACGCAGTATTTT.

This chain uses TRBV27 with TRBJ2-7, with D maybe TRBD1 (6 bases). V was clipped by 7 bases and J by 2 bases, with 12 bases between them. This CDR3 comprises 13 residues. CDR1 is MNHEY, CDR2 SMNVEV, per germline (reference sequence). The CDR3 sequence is CASTRGDTYEQYF. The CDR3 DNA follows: TGTGCCAGCACCAGGGGCGACACCTACGAGCAGTACTTC.

As DNA, the CDR3 is TGTGCCAGCAGCCCGACTAGCGGGAAAAACGAGCAGTACTTC. This codes for CASSPTSGKNEQYF. The V call is TRBV13, the J call TRBJ2-7; TRBD2 agrees at 11 bases. V shed 5 bases, J shed 5 bases, and the junction held 5 bases outside the gene matches. Germline assignment: CDR1 PRHDT and CDR2 FYEKMQ (reference sequence). This CDR3 region has 14 residues.

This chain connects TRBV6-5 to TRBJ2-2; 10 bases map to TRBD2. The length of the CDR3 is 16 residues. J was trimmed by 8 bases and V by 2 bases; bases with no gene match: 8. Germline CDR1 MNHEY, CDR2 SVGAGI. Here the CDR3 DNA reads TGTGCCAGCAGTTACACTAGCGGGATAGTCTCGGGGGAGCTGTTTTTT. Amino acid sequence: CASSYTSGIVSGELFF.

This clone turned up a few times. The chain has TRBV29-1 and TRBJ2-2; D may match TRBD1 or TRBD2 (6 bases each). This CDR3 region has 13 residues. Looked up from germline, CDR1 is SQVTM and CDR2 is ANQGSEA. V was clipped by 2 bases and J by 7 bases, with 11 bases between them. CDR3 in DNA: TGCAGCGTTGAAAGGGGGGTTCACGGGGAGCTGTTTTTT. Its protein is CSVERGVHGELFF.

The CDR3 sequence is CAWGGTSGRVFFYEQYF. The DNA of the CDR3 is TGTGCCTGGGGGGGGACTAGCGGGAGGGTCTTCTTCTACGAGCAGTACTTC. The J gene is TRBJ2-7, the V gene TRBV30; 16 bases are shared with TRBD2. CDR3 length: 17 residues. V trimming: 5 bases; J trimming: 3 bases; junction bases outside the gene matches: 10. Germline assignment: CDR1 GTSNPN and CDR2 SVGIG (reference sequence). The whole variable domain, remainder taken from reference TRBV30 and TRBJ2-7, is SQTIHQWPATLVQPVGSPLSLECTVEGTSNPNLYWYRQAAGRGLQLLFYSVGIGQISSEVPQNLSASRPQDRQFILSSKKLLLSDSGFYLCAWGGTSGRVFFYEQYFGPGTRLTVT.

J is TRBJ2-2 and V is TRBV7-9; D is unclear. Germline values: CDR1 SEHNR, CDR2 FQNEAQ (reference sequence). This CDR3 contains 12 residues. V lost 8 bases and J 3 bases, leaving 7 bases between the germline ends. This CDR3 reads CASLGDTGELFF. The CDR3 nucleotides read TGTGCCAGCTTAGGAGACACCGGGGAGCTGTTTTTT. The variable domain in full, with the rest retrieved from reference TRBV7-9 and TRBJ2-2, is DTGVSQNPRHKITKRGQNVTFRCDPISEHNRLYWYRQTLGQGPEFLTYFQNEAQLEKSRLLSDRFSAERPKGSFSTLEIQRTEQGDSAMYLCASLGDTGELFFGEGSRLTVL.

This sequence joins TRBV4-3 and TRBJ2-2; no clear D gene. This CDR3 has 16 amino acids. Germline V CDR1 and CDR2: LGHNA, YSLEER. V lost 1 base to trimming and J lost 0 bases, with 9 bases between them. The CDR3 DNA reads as TGCGCCAGCAGCCAAGGCCCGGCGGCGAACACCGGGGAGCTGTTTTTT. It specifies CASSQGPAANTGELFF.

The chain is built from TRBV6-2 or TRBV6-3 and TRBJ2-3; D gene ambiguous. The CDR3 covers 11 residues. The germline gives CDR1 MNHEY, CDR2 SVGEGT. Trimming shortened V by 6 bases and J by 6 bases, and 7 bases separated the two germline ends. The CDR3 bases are TGTGCCAGCAGCCCCGAGGATACGCAGTATTTT. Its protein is CASSPEDTQYF.

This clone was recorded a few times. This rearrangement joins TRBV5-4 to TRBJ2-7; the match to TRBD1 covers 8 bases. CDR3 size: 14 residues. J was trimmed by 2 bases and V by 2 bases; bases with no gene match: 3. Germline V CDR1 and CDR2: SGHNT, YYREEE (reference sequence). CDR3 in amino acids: CASSLGQGAYEQYF. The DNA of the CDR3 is TGTGCCAGCAGCTTAGGACAGGGCGCCTACGAGCAGTACTTC.

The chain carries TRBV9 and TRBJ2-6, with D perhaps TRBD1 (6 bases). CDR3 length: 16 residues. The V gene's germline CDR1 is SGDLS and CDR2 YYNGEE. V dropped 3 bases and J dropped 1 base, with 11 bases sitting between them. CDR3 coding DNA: TGTGCCAGCAGCGCGGACAGAGAATCTGGGGCCAACGTCCTGACTTTC. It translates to CASSADRESGANVLTF.

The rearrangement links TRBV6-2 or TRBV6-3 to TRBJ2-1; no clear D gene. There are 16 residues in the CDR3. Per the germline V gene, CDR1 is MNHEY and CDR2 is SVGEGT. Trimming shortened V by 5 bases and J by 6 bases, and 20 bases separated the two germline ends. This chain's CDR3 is CASSPLGRALINEQFF. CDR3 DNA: TGTGCCAGCAGTCCCCTAGGTCGGGCCTTAATCAATGAGCAGTTCTTC.

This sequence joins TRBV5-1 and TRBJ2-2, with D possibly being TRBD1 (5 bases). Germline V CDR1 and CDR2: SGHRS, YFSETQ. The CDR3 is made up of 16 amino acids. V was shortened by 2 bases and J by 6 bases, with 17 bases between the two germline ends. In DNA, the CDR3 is TGCGCCAGCAGCTTTTCGGTCAGGGCGGTCTCCGGGGAGCTGTTTTTT. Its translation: CASSFSVRAVSGELFF.

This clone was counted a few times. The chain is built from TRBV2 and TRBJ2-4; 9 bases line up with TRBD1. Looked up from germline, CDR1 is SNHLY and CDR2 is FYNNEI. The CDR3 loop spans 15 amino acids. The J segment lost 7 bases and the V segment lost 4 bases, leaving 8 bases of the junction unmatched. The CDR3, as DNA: TGTGCCAGCAGTGGCCCACAGGGGGCCATGAACATTCAGTACTTC. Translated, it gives CASSGPQGAMNIQYF. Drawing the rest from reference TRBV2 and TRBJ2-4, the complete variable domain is EPEVTQTPSHQVTQMGQEVILRCVPISNHLYFYWYRQILGQKVEFLVSFYNNEISEKSEIFDDQFSVERPDGSNFTLKIRSTKLEDSAMYFCASSGPQGAMNIQYFGAGTRLSVL.

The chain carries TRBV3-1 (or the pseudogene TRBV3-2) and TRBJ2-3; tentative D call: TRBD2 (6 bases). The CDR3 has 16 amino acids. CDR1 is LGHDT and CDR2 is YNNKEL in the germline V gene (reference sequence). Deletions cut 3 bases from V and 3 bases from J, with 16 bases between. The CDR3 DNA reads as TGTGCCAGCAGCCACCACTCACGGGGGAGGACAGATACGCAGTATTTT. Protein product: CASSHHSRGRTDTQYF.

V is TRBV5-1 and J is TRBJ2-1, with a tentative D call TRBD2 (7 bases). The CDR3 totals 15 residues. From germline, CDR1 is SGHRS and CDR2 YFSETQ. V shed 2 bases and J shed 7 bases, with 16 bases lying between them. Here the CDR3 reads CASSFRGREENEQFF. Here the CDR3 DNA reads TGCGCCAGCAGCTTTAGGGGGAGGGAGGAGAATGAGCAGTTCTTC.

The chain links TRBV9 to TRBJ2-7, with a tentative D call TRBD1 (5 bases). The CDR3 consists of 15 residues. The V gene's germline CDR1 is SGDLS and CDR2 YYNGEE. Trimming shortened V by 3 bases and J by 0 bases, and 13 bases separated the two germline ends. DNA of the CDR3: TGTGCCAGCAGCGCCACCCAGGGAACCTCCTACGAGCAGTACTTC. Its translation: CASSATQGTSYEQYF.

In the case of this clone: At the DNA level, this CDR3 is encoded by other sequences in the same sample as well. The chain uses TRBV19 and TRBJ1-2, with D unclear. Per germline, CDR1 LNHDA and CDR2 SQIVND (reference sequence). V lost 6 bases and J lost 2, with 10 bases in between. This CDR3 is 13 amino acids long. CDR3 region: CASSPTRNYGYTF. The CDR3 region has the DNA TGTGCCAGTAGCCCTACGAGGAACTATGGCTACACCTTC.

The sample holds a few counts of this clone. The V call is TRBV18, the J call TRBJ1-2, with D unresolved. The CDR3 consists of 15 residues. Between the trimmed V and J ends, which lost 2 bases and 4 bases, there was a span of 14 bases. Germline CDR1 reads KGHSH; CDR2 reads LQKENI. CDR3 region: CASSPEQSSLYGYTF. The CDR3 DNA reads TGTGCCAGCTCACCAGAACAGTCCTCCCTCTATGGCTACACCTTC.

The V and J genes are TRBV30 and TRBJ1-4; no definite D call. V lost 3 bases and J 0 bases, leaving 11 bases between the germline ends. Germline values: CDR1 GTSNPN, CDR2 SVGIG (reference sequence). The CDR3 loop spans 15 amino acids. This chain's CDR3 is CAWSDGVATNEKLFF. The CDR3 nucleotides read TGTGCCTGGAGCGACGGGGTTGCAACTAATGAAAAACTGTTTTTT. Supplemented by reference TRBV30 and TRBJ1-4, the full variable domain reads SQTIHQWPATLVQPVGSPLSLECTVEGTSNPNLYWYRQAAGRGLQLLFYSVGIGQISSEVPQNLSASRPQDRQFILSSKKLLLSDSGFYLCAWSDGVATNEKLFFGSGTQLSVL.

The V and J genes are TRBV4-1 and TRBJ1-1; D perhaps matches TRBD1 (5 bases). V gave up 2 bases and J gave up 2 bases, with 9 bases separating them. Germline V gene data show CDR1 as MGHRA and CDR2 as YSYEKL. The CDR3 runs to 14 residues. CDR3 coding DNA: TGCGCCAGCAGCCAATACGGGGGAAACACTGAAGCTTTCTTT. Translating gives CASSQYGGNTEAFF.

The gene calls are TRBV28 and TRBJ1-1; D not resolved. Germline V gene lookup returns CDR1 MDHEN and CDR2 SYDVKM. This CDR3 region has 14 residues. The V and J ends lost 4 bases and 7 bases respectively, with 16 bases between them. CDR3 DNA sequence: TGTGCCAGCAGTTACACCCGGTCCGCCAGTGAAGCTTTCTTT. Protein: CASSYTRSASEAFF. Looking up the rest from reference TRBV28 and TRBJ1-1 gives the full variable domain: DVKVTQSSRYLVKRTGEKVFLECVQDMDHENMFWYRQDPGLGLRLIYFSYDVKMKEKGDIPEGYSVSREKKERFSLILESASTNQTSMYLCASSYTRSASEAFFGQGTRLTVV.